A selection of T cell receptor beta chains follows, all from one sample in a study of chemoradiotherapy in HPV16-positive cancers. The repertoire was sequenced with immunoSEQ multiplex PCR; TCRdb's copy has only in-frame clones and lacks some. The sample consists of more than 6,000 clones, around 90% of them appearing once. This specimen was tumor tissue, taken from a patient who underwent chemoradiotherapy. Receptor source: a human donor with HPV-associated anogenital cancer. Both conserved end residues are part of each CDR3. A D gene is named only where the DNA matches it firmly. For some rows the clone size is stated as once, few or many, or as a class when expanded; others skip it.

>.|.|TRBJ1-2|TRBV9
CASSPRILANYGYTF
TGTGCCAGCAGCCCCCGAATCCTAGCTAACTATGGCTACACCTTC
>TRBD2|.|TRBJ2-1|TRBV30
CAWRPTSGTFNEQFF
TGTGCCTGGAGACCAACTAGCGGGACATTCAATGAGCAGTTCTTC
>.|once|TRBJ2-5|TRBV20-1
CSADGQETQYF
TGCAGTGCCGACGGTCAAGAGACCCAGTACTTC
>.|.|TRBJ2-1|TRBV7-9
CASSPTPTGVAGYNEQFF
TGTGCCAGCAGCCCCACCCCCACAGGGGTAGCGGGGTACAATGAGCAGTTCTTC
>TRBD1|.|TRBJ2-7|TRBV29-1
CSIGQGYEQYF
TGCAGCATCGGACAGGGCTACGAGCAGTACTTC
>.|once|TRBJ2-1|TRBV2
CASNGLRASFEQFF
TGTGCCAGCAACGGACTGAGAGCGTCTTTTGAGCAGTTCTTC
>TRBD2|.|TRBJ2-7|TRBV6-5
CASSAGTSGYEQYF
TGTGCCAGCAGCGCCGGGACTAGCGGGTACGAGCAGTACTTC
>TRBD1|.|TRBJ2-2|TRBV9
CASSITGGTGELFF
TGTGCCAGCAGCATAACAGGGGGGACCGGGGAGCTGTTTTTT
>.|.|TRBJ2-2|TRBV7-3
CASSSDTGELFF
TGTGCCAGCAGCTCGGACACCGGGGAGCTGTTTTTT
>.|few|TRBJ1-5|TRBV13
CASSAERNQPQHF
TGTGCCAGCAGCGCGGAGCGCAATCAGCCCCAGCATTTT
>TRBD2|once|TRBJ2-1|TRBV2
CAIITSGDNEQFF
TGTGCCATAATCACTAGCGGGGACAATGAGCAGTTCTTC
>TRBD2|.|TRBJ2-3|TRBV28
CASSFVGLAGGGTDTQYF
TGTGCCAGCAGTTTTGTTGGACTAGCGGGGGGAGGCACAGATACGCAGTATTTT
>.|.|TRBJ2-3|TRBV5-8
CASSHERDTQYF
TGTGCCAGCAGCCACGAGCGGGATACGCAGTATTTT
>.|.|TRBJ2-1|TRBV7-9
CASSLLRPMNEQFF
TGTGCCAGCAGCTTACTCCGGCCGATGAATGAGCAGTTCTTC
>.|.|TRBJ2-6|TRBV7-9
CASSSGRSSGANVLTF
TGTGCCAGCAGCTCAGGGAGAAGCTCTGGGGCCAACGTCCTGACTTTC
>TRBD2|.|TRBJ2-5|TRBV5-1
CASSLVPGLAGEQETQYF
TGCGCCAGCAGCTTGGTACCGGGACTAGCGGGGGAACAAGAGACCCAGTACTTC
>TRBD1|.|TRBJ2-2|TRBV25-1
CASDRGLGELFF
TGTGCCAGTGACAGGGGGCTCGGGGAGCTGTTTTTT
>TRBD2|.|TRBJ2-2|TRBV7-7
CASSPTSPELFF
TGTGCTAGCAGCCCGACTAGCCCGGAGCTGTTTTTT
>.|.|TRBJ1-2|TRBV30
CASTSLQGANGYTF
TGTGCCTCGACAAGCCTGCAGGGCGCCAATGGCTACACCTTC
>.|.|TRBJ1-2|TRBV5-1
CASSFTTDNYGYTF
TGCGCCAGCAGCTTCACGACAGATAACTATGGCTACACCTTC
>.|.|TRBJ1-2|TRBV7-9
CASSVNGEENYGYTF
TGTGCCAGCAGCGTCAACGGGGAGGAGAACTATGGCTACACCTTC
>.|.|TRBJ2-2|TRBV14
CASGDTGELFF
TGTGCCAGCGGGGACACCGGGGAGCTGTTTTTT
>.|.|TRBJ1-2|TRBV27
CASSSLLPGQGYTF
TGTGCCAGCAGTTCCCTCCTGCCGGGACAAGGCTACACCTTC
>.|.|TRBJ2-1|TRBV12-5
CASGLNPGAGDHIFEQFF
TGTGCTAGTGGTTTGAATCCTGGGGCAGGGGACCATATCTTTGAGCAGTTCTTC
>.|.|TRBJ2-7|TRBV5-1
CASTPGAFGYEQYF
TGCGCCAGCACCCCAGGAGCATTTGGCTACGAGCAGTACTTC
>.|.|TRBJ2-7|TRBV5-6
CASSSEWLSYEQYF
TGTGCCAGCAGCTCCGAGTGGCTGTCCTACGAGCAGTACTTC
>TRBD1|.|TRBJ1-1|TRBV30
CAWSVPQGARGTEAFF
TGTGCCTGGAGTGTCCCGCAGGGGGCACGAGGTACTGAAGCTTTCTTT
>.|once|TRBJ2-3|TRBV9
CASSVMDIIDTQYF
TGTGCCAGCAGCGTAATGGACATCATAGATACGCAGTATTTT
>TRBD1|.|TRBJ1-1|TRBV6-6
CASRHTGDGEAFF
TGTGCCAGCAGGCACACAGGGGACGGTGAAGCTTTCTTT
>.|.|TRBJ2-6|TRBV19
CASSNRVVLTF
TGTGCCAGTAGCAACAGGGTAGTCCTGACTTTC
>.|once|TRBJ1-3|TRBV7-8
CASSPVQGGNTIYF
TGTGCCAGCAGCCCAGTGCAGGGTGGAAACACCATATATTTT
>.|.|TRBJ2-5|TRBV7-3
CASSLVGGGQETQYF
TGTGCCAGCAGCTTGGTGGGAGGGGGACAAGAGACCCAGTACTTC
>TRBD1|.|TRBJ1-1|TRBV2
CASSYGTVEAFF
TGTGCCAGCAGCTACGGGACAGTGGAAGCTTTCTTT
>.|once|TRBJ2-3|TRBV7-8
CASSSRDRPADTQYF
TGTGCCAGCAGCTCCAGGGATCGCCCTGCCGATACGCAGTATTTT
>TRBD2|.|TRBJ2-5|TRBV7-9
CASSFLAGEGETQYF
TGTGCCAGCAGCTTCCTAGCGGGAGAGGGGGAGACCCAGTACTTC
>.|.|TRBJ2-7|TRBV18
CASSLPGRRADEQYF
TGTGCCAGCTCACTTCCGGGACGGAGGGCGGACGAGCAGTACTTC
>TRBD2|.|TRBJ2-7|TRBV5-1
CASSVTSGSYEQYF
TGCGCCAGCAGCGTAACTAGCGGCTCCTACGAGCAGTACTTC